These 5 T cell receptor beta chains originate from one sample sequenced in a study of blood T cells in healthy people across ages (dated by TCRdb to between 2015 and 2016). Preparation of the library involved 5' RACE. TCRdb names Illumina HiSeq 2500 as the instrument used. A second PCR of roughly 7 to 12 cycles was run with a J-beta primer mix and a sample-barcoded 5' primer. Clones were called with MiXCR by TCRdb after fastp trimmed the public reads at Q25, and only in-frame beta chains were retained. Each entry merges the rows of one CDR3 protein and shows their most common DNA and genes. The sample yields around 690,000 distinct CDR3 sequences; 58% were counted once. About two fifths of the sample is in the top ten clones. Sequences were obtained from blood. These receptors originate from a man between 60 and 75 years old in good health.

The V call is TRBV6-5, the J call TRBJ2-5, with D uncertain. The CDR3 covers 13 residues. V was cut by 0 bases and J by 11 bases, with 13 bases left in between. Germline V lookup: CDR1 MNHEY, CDR2 SVGAGI. The CDR3 region is CASSYSRSGEQYF. CDR3 DNA: TGTGCCAGCAGTTACTCCAGATCTGGAGAGCAGTACTTC.

This chain uses TRBV27 with TRBJ2-7; D not resolved. Germline V gene data show CDR1 as MNHEY and CDR2 as SMNVEV (reference sequence). Trimming took off 6 bases at V and 2 bases at J, with 11 bases between the two ends. The CDR3 is 13 amino acids. For the CDR3, the DNA is TGTGCCAGCAGCCCCTGGGCCACCTACGAGCAGTACTTC. Amino acid sequence: CASSPWATYEQYF.

The V and J genes are TRBV11-2 and TRBJ2-7; TRBD1 matches at 7 bases. Germline V gene sequence: CDR1 SGHAT, CDR2 FQNNGV. V shed 5 bases and J 7 bases; nucleotides not matched to a gene: 14. The CDR3 runs to 15 residues. The CDR3 sequence is CASSRDGQAGNEQYF. CDR3 sequence (DNA): TGTGCCAGCAGCAGAGATGGACAGGCGGGCAATGAGCAGTACTTC.

The chain uses TRBV11-2 and TRBJ2-3; a possible D gene is TRBD2 (5 bases). This CDR3 spans 17 amino acids. Germline V gene sequence: CDR1 SGHAT, CDR2 FQNNGV. Trimming took off 3 bases at V and 0 bases at J, with 16 bases between the two ends. The CDR3 loop is CASSFRASTTSTDTQYF. DNA of the CDR3: TGTGCCAGCAGCTTCCGGGCTAGCACCACTAGCACAGATACGCAGTATTTT.

In its sample, this clonotype was seen a few times. The gene calls are TRBV20-1 and TRBJ2-5; 11 bases map to TRBD2. Germline CDR1 is DFQATT and CDR2 is SNEGSKA (reference sequence). J lost 4 bases, V lost 5 bases, and 6 bases had no gene match. The CDR3 is made up of 14 amino acids. DNA for the CDR3: TGCAGTGCTCGTAGCGGGGGGGCTTCAGAGACCCAGTACTTC. Its translation is CSARSGGASETQYF.